The rows below give T cell receptor beta chains drawn from one sample of a study of shared clonotypes between healthy human individuals. Sequenced by immunoSEQ multiplex PCR; TCRdb stores in-frame clones only, minus some. Seen here are 2.3 million or so clones, more than 80% observed once, and the top ten hold under 0.45%. Sequencing input: naive CD4+ T cells from PBMCs. The source is a man between 18 and 35 years old in good health. Some clones in this sample may be carry-over from other donors' samples. CDR3s include the opening cysteine and the closing phenylalanine or tryptophan.

14,TRBV19,CASSRTGSSYEQYF
14,TRBV5-5,CASSPPGDRGEQFF
14,TRBV28,CASRSTDNTDTQYF
15,TRBV14,CASSPRGVSSNEQFF
14,TRBV9,CASSVGPEVGPQHF
13,TRBV28,CASSSGGTGELFF
15,TRBV6-6,CASSYSRQGNTEAFF
14,TRBV5-1,CASSSGQHNSPLHF
15,TRBV5-5,CASSLLPTRTDTQYF
16,TRBV2,CASSVAPTSGSYEQYF
15,TRBV4-3,CASSPDHATNEKLFF
13,TRBV2,CASSPNPGTEAFF
14,TRBV28,CASSLPREYQPQHF
13,TRBV2,CASRRDRAYEQYF
16,TRBV5-1,CASSLVTAATNEKLFF
14,TRBV29-1,CSVVGVATNEKLFF
14,TRBV6-1,CASSGGRSGNEQFF
14,TRBV18,CASSRQGKGETQYF
17,TRBV18,CASSPNGQAHSGNTIYF
15,TRBV19,CASSVIPAGVVEQFF